The clone carrying this T cell receptor beta chain is medium-sized. Its matching antigen is unknown. The source of the sample is a study of immune heterogeneity within non-small cell lung tumors. On the study more broadly: Several squamous cell carcinomas, more than 8 non-squamous carcinomas and 1 not otherwise specified made up the tumors. Study-level findings and limits: Identical dominant CDR3 beta clonotypes showed recurrence across tumor sites within a patient, and site-unique high-frequency clones were also present.

For the TCR beta CDR3, multiplex PCR with 32 V and 13 J primers performed the amplification. TCRdb reanalysed the multiplex PCR reads using MiXCR and keeps one entry per CDR3 protein. The sample has 12,000 or so distinct CDR3 sequences, roughly 27% seen once. Bulk tumor gDNA, 450 to 600 ng per sample, served as the TCR template. Biopsies that were spaced far apart were taken, several per primary tumor, during surgery. Those enrolled were patients newly diagnosed with untreated non-small cell lung cancer and undergoing curative surgery. A total of more than twelve patients with newly diagnosed non-small cell lung cancer, all of whom were undergoing surgery with curative intent, made up the donors. Germline CDR1 DFQATT, CDR2 SNEGSKA (reference sequence). Trimming removed 6 bases from V and 7 bases from J, with 19 bases in between. The CDR3 consists of 13 residues.

The chain carries TRBV20-1 and TRBJ2-7; weak D call: TRBD2 (6 bases). The TCR sequence derives from a man aged 45-60 years with non-small cell lung cancer. The sample consisted of lung tumor tissue. Here the CDR3 reads CSAPTSRSKEQYF. In DNA form, the CDR3 reads TGCAGTGCCCCTACTAGCAGGTCAAAGGAGCAGTACTTC.